This TCR beta chain was found in a study of OX40 agonist ivuxolimab in advanced cancers. This table comes from immunoSEQ multiplex PCR, and its TCRdb copy is limited to in-frame clones, with some not included. The sample has tens of thousands of clones; about 87% are singletons. The CDR3 consists of 14 residues. The germline CDR1 and CDR2 sequences are SNHLY and FYNNEI. V was clipped by 6 bases and J by 0 bases, with 9 bases between them. This sequence joins TRBV2 and TRBJ1-5; tentatively, D is TRBD1 (5 bases). The starting material was CD4+ or CD8+ T cells sorted from blood, obtained in a trial of the OX40 agonist ivuxolimab. The receptor comes from an adult with an advanced solid tumor such as melanoma, head and neck, liver or kidney cancer. CDR3 DNA: TGTGCCAGCAGGGGGACGTATAGCAATCAGCCCCAGCATTTT. This encodes CASRGTYSNQPQHF.